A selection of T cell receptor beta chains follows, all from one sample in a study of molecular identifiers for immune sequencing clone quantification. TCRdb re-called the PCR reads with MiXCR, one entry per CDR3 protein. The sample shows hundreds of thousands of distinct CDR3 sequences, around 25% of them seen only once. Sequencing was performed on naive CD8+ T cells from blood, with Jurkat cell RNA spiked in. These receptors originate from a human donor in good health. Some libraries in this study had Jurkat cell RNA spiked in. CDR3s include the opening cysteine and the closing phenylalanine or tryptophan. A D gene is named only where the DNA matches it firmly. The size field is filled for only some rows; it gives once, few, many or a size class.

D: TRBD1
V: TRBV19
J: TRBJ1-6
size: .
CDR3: CASSSTPDRGINSPLHF

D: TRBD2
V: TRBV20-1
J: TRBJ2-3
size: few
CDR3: CSANGLAGGMTDTQYF

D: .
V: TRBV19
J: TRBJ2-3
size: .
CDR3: CASSIGTGVADTQYF

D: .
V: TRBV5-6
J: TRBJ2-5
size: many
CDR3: CASSHVLETQYF

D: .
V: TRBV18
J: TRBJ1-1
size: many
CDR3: CASSPENTEAFF

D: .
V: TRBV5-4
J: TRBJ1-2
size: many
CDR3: CASSLAGSHYGYTF

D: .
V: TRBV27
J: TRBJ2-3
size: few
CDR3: CASSPLGYGTDTQYF

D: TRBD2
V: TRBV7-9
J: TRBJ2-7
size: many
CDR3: CASSSGLAGPYEQYF

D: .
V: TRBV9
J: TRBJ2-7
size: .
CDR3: CASSAGAEYYEQYF

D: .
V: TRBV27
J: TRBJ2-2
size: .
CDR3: CASSFWGSGPGELFF

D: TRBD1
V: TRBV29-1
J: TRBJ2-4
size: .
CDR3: CSATVTGKNTQYF

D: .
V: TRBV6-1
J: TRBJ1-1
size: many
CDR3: CASSEWTTEAFF

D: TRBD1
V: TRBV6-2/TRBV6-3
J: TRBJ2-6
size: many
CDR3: CASRDDPGGVYGANVLTF

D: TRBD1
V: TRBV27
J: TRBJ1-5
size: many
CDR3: CASSNGQGPSNQPQHF

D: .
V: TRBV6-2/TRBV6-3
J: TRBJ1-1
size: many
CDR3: CASSYTRNTEAFF

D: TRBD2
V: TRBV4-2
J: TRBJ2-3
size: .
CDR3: CASSPLTVGGETDTQYF

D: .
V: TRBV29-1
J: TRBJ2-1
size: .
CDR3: CSVTQSSYNEQFF

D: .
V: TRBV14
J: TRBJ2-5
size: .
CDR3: CASSQFQGRGWETQYF

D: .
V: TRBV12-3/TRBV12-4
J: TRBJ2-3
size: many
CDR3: CASSFGGVTDTQYF

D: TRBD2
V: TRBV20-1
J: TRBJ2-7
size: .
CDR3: CSAIPRGEAYEQYF

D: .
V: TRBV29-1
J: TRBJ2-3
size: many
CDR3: CSVDFEGLDTQYF

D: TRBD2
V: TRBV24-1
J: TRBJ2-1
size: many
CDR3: CATSDSLPTSGTSSYNEQFF

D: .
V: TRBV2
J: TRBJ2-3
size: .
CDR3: CASSEARLTGIDTQYF

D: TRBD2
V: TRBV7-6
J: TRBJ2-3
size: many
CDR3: CASSLSGGTSSTDTQYF

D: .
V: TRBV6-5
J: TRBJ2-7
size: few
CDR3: CASSYGWGAVGYEQYF

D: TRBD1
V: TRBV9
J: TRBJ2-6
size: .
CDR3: CASEDRGQDGANVLTF

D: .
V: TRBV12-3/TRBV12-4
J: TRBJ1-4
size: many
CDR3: CASSSTEKATNEKLFF

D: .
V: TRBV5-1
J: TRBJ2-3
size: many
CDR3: CASSSPGEGTDTQYF

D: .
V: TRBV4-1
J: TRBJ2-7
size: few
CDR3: CASSQEEVLLLSSYEQYF

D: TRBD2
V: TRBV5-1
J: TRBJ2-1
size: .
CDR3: CASSSLGAGGHQLIRDEQFF

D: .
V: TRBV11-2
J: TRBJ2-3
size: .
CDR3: CASSPTAASTDTQYF

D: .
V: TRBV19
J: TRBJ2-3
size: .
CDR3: CASSNLGGRDTQYF

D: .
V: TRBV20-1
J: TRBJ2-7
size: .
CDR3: CSARSGDRPYEQYF

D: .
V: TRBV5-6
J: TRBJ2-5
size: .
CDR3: CASSLASYETQYF

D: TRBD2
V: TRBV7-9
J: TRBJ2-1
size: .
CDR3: CASSLGAISGSRSNEQFF

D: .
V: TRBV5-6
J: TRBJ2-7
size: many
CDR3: CASSAEGEGYHEQYF

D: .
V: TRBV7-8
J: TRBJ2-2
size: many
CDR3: CASSAGVGGELFF

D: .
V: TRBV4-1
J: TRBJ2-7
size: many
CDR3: CASSQRLPPRSYEQYF

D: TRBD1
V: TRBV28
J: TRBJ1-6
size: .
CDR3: CASSLGGTGFSPLHF

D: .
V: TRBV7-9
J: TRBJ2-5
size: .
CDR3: CASSSWADYYQETQYF

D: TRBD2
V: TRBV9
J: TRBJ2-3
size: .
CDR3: CASSVGEGGVDTQYF

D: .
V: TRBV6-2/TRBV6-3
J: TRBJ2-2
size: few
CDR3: CASSCQGGGLNTGELFF

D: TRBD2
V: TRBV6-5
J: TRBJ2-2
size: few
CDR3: CASRAGEYTGELFF

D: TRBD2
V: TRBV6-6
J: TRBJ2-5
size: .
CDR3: CASSNLSGGPDRTQYF

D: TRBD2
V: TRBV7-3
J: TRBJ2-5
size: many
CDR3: CASSNVAGAAETQYF

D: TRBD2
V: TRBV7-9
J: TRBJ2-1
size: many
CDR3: CASSLVLAGGGEQFF

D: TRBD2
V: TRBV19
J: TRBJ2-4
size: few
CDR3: CASTALASNIQYF

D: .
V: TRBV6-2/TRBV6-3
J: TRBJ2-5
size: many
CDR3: CASSAGTLETQYF

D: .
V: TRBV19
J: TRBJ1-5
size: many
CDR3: CASSIGHSNQPQHF

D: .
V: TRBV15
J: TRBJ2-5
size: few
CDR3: CATSWTEVQETQYF

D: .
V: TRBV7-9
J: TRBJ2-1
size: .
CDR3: CASSGSGPTSYNEQFF

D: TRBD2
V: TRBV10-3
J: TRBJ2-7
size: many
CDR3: CAISEQREGYEQYF

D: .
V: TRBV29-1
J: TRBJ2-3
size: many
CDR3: CSVEPPRSTDTQYF

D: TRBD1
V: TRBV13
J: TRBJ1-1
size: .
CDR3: CASSDGGGAADAFF

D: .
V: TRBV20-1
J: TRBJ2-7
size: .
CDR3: CSARDPEDIPYEQYF

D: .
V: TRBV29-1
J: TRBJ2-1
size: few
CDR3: CSVDDREDYNEQFF